The 21 T cell receptor beta chains below all came from one sample that was sequenced in a study of cytomegalovirus exposure and HLA in healthy donors. The table came from immunoSEQ multiplex PCR; TCRdb's copy has only in-frame clones and leaves some out. The sample records 90,000 to 120,000 clones, about 94% being singletons. The sample taken for sequencing was PBMCs. All receptors derive from a woman younger than 30 in good health and CMV-seronegative.

This chain links TRBV7-2 with TRBJ1-2; tentatively, D is TRBD1 (5 bases). This CDR3 comprises 14 residues. Trimming took off 3 bases at V and 4 bases at J, with 12 bases between the two ends. CDR1 is SGHTA and CDR2 is FQGNSA in the germline V gene. For the CDR3, the DNA is TGTGCCAGCAGCTTCGGCAGGGAACCCTATGGCTACACCTTC. It encodes CASSFGREPYGYTF.

The chain carries TRBV28 and TRBJ2-7, with 15 bases lining up with TRBD2. J was trimmed by 6 bases and V by 4 bases; bases with no gene match: 7. CDR1 and CDR2 from the germline V gene are MDHEN and SYDVKM. The CDR3 extends over 16 amino acids. The CDR3 here is CASSSAGTSGGPEQYF. CDR3 DNA sequence: TGTGCCAGCAGTTCCGCCGGGACTAGCGGGGGGCCCGAGCAGTACTTC.

The J gene is TRBJ2-7, the V gene TRBV5-4; D is perhaps TRBD1 (6 bases). Trimming left V 4 bases short and J 2 bases short, with 19 bases between. Per germline, CDR1 SGHNT and CDR2 YYREEE (reference sequence). This CDR3 is built from 16 residues. The CDR3 bases are TGTGCCAGCAGCCTCGGCCCCTACAGGGCAACCTACGAGCAGTACTTC. Its translation: CASSLGPYRATYEQYF.

This sequence joins TRBV6-1 and TRBJ2-7; 7 nucleotides agree with TRBD2. CDR1 is MNHNS, CDR2 SASEGT, per germline. This CDR3 has 15 residues. The V and J ends lost 1 base and 2 bases, in that order; junction bases with no gene match: 5. As DNA, the CDR3 is TGTGCCAGCAGTGAAGAGGAGGGAGGGACCTACGAGCAGTACTTC. It specifies CASSEEEGGTYEQYF.

The chain employs TRBV9 and TRBJ2-7; possible D gene TRBD1, 7 bases. The CDR3 sequence is 15 residues long. V lost 0 bases to trimming and J lost 4 bases, with 14 bases between them. From germline, CDR1 is SGDLS and CDR2 YYNGEE. Here the CDR3 DNA reads TGTGCCAGCAGCGTAGGCGGGACAGTTAAATACGAGCAGTACTTC. Protein product: CASSVGGTVKYEQYF.

The chain combines TRBV5-6 with TRBJ2-2; TRBD2 agrees at 13 bases. Germline values: CDR1 SGHDT, CDR2 YYEEEE. The CDR3 sequence is 15 residues long. The V segment lost 3 bases and the J segment 6 bases; nucleotides outside the gene matches: 2. The CDR3 DNA reads TGTGCCAGCAGCTATGGGACTAGCGGGGCCGGGGAGCTGTTTTTT. Protein sequence: CASSYGTSGAGELFF.

The chain joins TRBV28 to TRBJ1-1; 9 nucleotides agree with TRBD1. J gave up 1 base and V 7 bases, and 7 bases lay outside the gene matches. Germline CDR1 reads MDHEN; CDR2 reads SYDVKM. This CDR3 is 15 amino acids long. Here the CDR3 reads CASIQGARENTEAFF. In DNA form, the CDR3 reads TGTGCCAGCATACAGGGGGCACGGGAGAACACTGAAGCTTTCTTT.

This chain uses TRBV7-3 with TRBJ2-1; weak D call: TRBD1 (6 bases). Trimming shortened V by 4 bases and J by 9 bases, and 19 bases separated the two germline ends. The CDR3 consists of 15 residues. Germline lookup yields CDR1 SGHTA and CDR2 FQGTGA. The CDR3 nucleotides are TGTGCCAGCAGCTGGCTTGGGACAAATTCCGGTGAGCAGTTCTTC. It encodes CASSWLGTNSGEQFF.

This chain uses TRBV5-1 with TRBJ1-4; D possibly corresponds to TRBD1 (6 bases). CDR1 is SGHRS, CDR2 YFSETQ, per germline. This CDR3 has 15 amino acids. Trimming left V 4 bases short and J 3 bases short, with 13 bases between. CDR3 nucleotide sequence: TGCGCCAGCAGCCGGGGGGCGGGATCTAATGAAAAACTGTTTTTT. Residues: CASSRGAGSNEKLFF.

The chain links TRBV9 to TRBJ2-1; D is perhaps TRBD1 (6 bases). The CDR3 sequence is 16 residues long. V lost 0 bases and J 10 bases, leaving 20 bases between the germline ends. Germline V gene lookup returns CDR1 SGDLS and CDR2 YYNGEE. The CDR3 loop is CASSVGAGATQGEQFF. CDR3 nucleotides: TGTGCCAGCAGCGTAGGGGCAGGGGCGACCCAGGGGGAGCAGTTCTTC.

V is TRBV10-3 and J is TRBJ2-5, with a weak D call TRBD2 (6 bases). V was trimmed by 6 bases and J by 5 bases, leaving 13 bases between them. CDR1 and CDR2 (germline): ENHRY, SYGVKD. The CDR3 loop spans 13 amino acids. The CDR3 DNA is TGTGCCATCAGGTCGGATCGGGGGGAGACCCAGTACTTC. It specifies CAIRSDRGETQYF.

The chain recombines TRBV15 with TRBJ2-2; the D gene is possibly TRBD1 (6 bases). V lost 2 bases to trimming and J lost 2 bases, with 12 bases between them. The CDR3 consists of 16 residues. From germline, CDR1 is LNHNV and CDR2 YYDKDF (reference sequence). The CDR3 spells CATSRTGTHNTGELFF. For the CDR3, the DNA is TGTGCCACCAGCAGAACCGGGACACACAACACCGGGGAGCTGTTTTTT.

This clone was recorded only once. CDR3: CASSVARYRESYEQYF. CDR3 DNA: TGTGCCAGCAGTGTCGCCAGATACAGGGAGTCCTACGAGCAGTACTTC. V and J are TRBV6-1 and TRBJ2-7, with a weak D call TRBD1 (6 bases). This CDR3 contains 16 residues. V lost 4 bases and J lost 1, with 17 bases in between. The germline V gene has CDR1 MNHNS and CDR2 SASEGT.

The chain joins TRBV18 to TRBJ1-1; D is possibly TRBD1 (5 bases). This CDR3 has 13 residues. Germline V gene sequence: CDR1 KGHSH, CDR2 LQKENI. V gave up 5 bases and J gave up 2 bases, with 9 bases separating them. CDR3 nucleotides: TGTGCCAGCTCATCAGGGATTAACACTGAAGCTTTCTTT. Encoded protein: CASSSGINTEAFF. The whole variable domain, remainder taken from reference TRBV18 and TRBJ1-1, is NAGVMQNPRHLVRRRGQEARLRCSPMKGHSHVYWYRQLPEEGLKFMVYLQKENIIDESGMPKERFSAEFPKEGPSILRIQQVVRGDSAAYFCASSSGINTEAFFGQGTRLTVV.

This chain uses TRBV4-1 with TRBJ1-1, with D possibly matching TRBD1 (5 bases). The CDR3 is 14 amino acids. The germline V and J ends were trimmed by 5 bases and 1 base, with 11 bases remaining between them. Germline-derived CDR1 and CDR2 are MGHRA and YSYEKL. The chain's CDR3 is CASSERGWNTEAFF. In DNA, the CDR3 is TGCGCCAGCAGCGAACGGGGGTGGAACACTGAAGCTTTCTTT.

V and J are TRBV14 and TRBJ1-4; a weak D match, TRBD1 (6 bases). There are 15 residues in the CDR3. The germline V gene has CDR1 SGHDN and CDR2 FVKESK. Trimming took 1 base from V and 1 from J, leaving 7 bases between them. The DNA of the CDR3 is TGTGCCAGCAGCCAAGCCAGGGGAACTAATGAAAAACTGTTTTTT. It translates to CASSQARGTNEKLFF. The full variable domain, rest sourced from reference TRBV14 and TRBJ1-4, is EAGVTQFPSHSVIEKGQTVTLRCDPISGHDNLYWYRRVMGKEIKFLLHFVKESKQDESGMPNNRFLAERTGGTYSTLKVQPAELEDSGVYFCASSQARGTNEKLFFGSGTQLSVL.

This chain uses TRBV5-8 with TRBJ1-3, with D hard to call. V was cut by 4 bases and J by 0 bases, with 14 bases left in between. The CDR3 extends over 16 amino acids. Germline V gene data show CDR1 as SGHTS and CDR2 as YDEGEE. CDR3 DNA sequence: TGTGCCAGCAGCATGCAGGCTCATCACTCTGGAAACACCATATATTTT. Amino acid sequence: CASSMQAHHSGNTIYF.

This clone was seen just once. The chain uses TRBV7-2 and TRBJ2-3; tentatively, D is TRBD1 (7 bases). The CDR3 has 16 amino acids. Germline V gene data show CDR1 as SGHTA and CDR2 as FQGNSA. Trimming left V 3 bases short and J 6 bases short, with 19 bases between. The CDR3 loop reads CASSLGPAGGGDTQYF. CDR3 DNA: TGTGCCAGCAGCTTGGGGCCGGCAGGGGGAGGCGATACGCAGTATTTT.

The V call is TRBV5-1, the J call TRBJ2-5; tentatively, D is TRBD2 (5 bases). CDR3 size: 15 residues. Germline CDR1 and CDR2: SGHRS and YFSETQ. V was pared by 0 bases and J by 5 bases, with 14 bases between. The DNA for the CDR3 is TGCGCCAGCAGCTTGGGGGGTGTGGACTCCGAGACCCAGTACTTC. As protein: CASSLGGVDSETQYF.

The rearrangement joins TRBV10-3 to TRBJ2-3; D might be TRBD1 (6 bases). The germline V and J ends were trimmed by 3 bases and 5 bases, with 12 bases remaining between them. The CDR3 extends over 14 amino acids. Germline V gene sequence: CDR1 ENHRY, CDR2 SYGVKD. The CDR3 coding sequence is TGTGCCATCAGTGACAGGGGAGATCAAGATACGCAGTATTTT. This encodes CAISDRGDQDTQYF.

The V gene is TRBV19, the J gene TRBJ1-5; 7 nucleotides line up with TRBD1. The CDR3 runs to 15 residues. The ends lost 5 bases at V and 3 bases at J; junction bases unmatched: 7. Germline CDR1 is LNHDA and CDR2 is SQIVND (reference sequence). In DNA, the CDR3 is TGTGCCAGTAGTGACATACAGGGGTCCAATCAGCCCCAGCATTTT. Translating gives CASSDIQGSNQPQHF.